This T cell receptor (beta chain) was obtained from a study of blood T cell repertoires in COVID-19. At the level of the study: Samples taken during acute and convalescent COVID-19 were collected in the United States, Italy and Spain. Sources were T cells, B-cell-depleted T cells, or PBMCs; the material itself was cDNA or gDNA.

Authors' processing steps: Using reference gene primer amplification, nucleated cell counts were estimated. The protocol was immunoSEQ multiplex PCR, while the TCRdb copy is restricted to in-frame clones and leaves out a portion. Clone size and the V and J calls come from that table; the DNA yielded D and trimming. The sample yields tens of thousands of clones, approximately 83% seen once. Trimming cost V 6 bases and J 7 bases; bases outside gene matches: 9. This CDR3 is built from 14 residues. CDR1 and CDR2 from the germline V gene are KGHSH and LQKENI. This sequence originates from a woman aged 55 to 70 with acute or convalescent COVID-19. The rearrangement joins TRBV18 to TRBJ1-1, with 9 bases identical to TRBD1. Sequenced input: peripheral blood. CDR3 DNA sequence: TGTGCCAGCTCCCACGACAGGGGGATGGATGAAGCTTTCTTT. Encoded protein: CASSHDRGMDEAFF.